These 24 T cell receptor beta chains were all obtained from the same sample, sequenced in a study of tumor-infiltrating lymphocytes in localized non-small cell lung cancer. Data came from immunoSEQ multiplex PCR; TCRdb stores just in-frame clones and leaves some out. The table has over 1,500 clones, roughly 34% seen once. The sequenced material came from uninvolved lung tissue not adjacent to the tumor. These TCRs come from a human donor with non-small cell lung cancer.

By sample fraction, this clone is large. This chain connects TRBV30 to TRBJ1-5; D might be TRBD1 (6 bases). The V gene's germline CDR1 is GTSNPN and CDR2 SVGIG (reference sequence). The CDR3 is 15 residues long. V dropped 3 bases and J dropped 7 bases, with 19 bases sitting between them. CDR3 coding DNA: TGTGCCTGGAGCAGTGGGGGGGCAAAGGGCCAGCCCCAGCATTTT. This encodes CAWSSGGAKGQPQHF.

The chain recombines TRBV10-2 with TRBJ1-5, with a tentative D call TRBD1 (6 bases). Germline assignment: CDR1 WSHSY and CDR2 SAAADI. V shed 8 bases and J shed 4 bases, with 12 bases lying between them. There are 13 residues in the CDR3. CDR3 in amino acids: CASWDTPNQPQHF. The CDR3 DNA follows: TGCGCCAGCTGGGACACCCCGAATCAGCCCCAGCATTTT.

The CDR3 reads CAWSVAGSGANVLTF. In nucleotides, the CDR3 is TGTGCCTGGAGTGTAGCCGGGTCTGGGGCCAACGTCCTGACTTTC. The V gene is TRBV30, the J gene TRBJ2-6; D is unclear. This CDR3 has 15 amino acids. Germline V gene data show CDR1 as GTSNPN and CDR2 as SVGIG (reference sequence). V was cut by 0 bases and J by 1 base, with 7 bases left in between.

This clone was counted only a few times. The DNA of the CDR3 is TGTGCCACCAGCAGAGGGTGGACAGGGTACCCCTACGAGCAGTACTTC. It translates to CATSRGWTGYPYEQYF. The chain couples TRBV15 to TRBJ2-7, with TRBD1 matching 8 bases. V gave up 1 base and J gave up 2 bases; unmatched junction bases: 7. CDR3 length: 16 residues. Germline-derived CDR1 and CDR2 are LNHNV and YYDKDF (reference sequence).

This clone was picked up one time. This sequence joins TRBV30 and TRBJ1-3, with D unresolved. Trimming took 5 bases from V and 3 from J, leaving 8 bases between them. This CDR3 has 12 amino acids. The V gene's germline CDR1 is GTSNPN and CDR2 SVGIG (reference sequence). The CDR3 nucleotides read TGTGCCTGGCGGTGCTATGGAAACACCATATATTTT. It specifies CAWRCYGNTIYF.

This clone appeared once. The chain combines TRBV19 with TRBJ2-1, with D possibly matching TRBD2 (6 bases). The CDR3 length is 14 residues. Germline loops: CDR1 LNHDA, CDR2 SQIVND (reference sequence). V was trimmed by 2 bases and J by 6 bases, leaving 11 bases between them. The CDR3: CASSITGEGNEQFF. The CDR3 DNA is TGTGCCAGTAGTATAACGGGAGAGGGCAATGAGCAGTTCTTC.

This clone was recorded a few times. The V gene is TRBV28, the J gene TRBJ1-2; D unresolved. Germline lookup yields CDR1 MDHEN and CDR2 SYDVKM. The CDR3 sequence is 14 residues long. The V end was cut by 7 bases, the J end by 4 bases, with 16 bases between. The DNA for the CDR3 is TGTGCCAGCACCCCCTTCGACCCTGTCTATGGCTACACCTTC. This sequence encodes CASTPFDPVYGYTF.

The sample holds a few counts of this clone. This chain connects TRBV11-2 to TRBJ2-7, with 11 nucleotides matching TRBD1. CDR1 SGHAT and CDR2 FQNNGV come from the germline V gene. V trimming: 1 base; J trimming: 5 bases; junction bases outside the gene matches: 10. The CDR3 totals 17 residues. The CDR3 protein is CASSLGTGTGGSHEQYF. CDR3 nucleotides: TGTGCCAGCAGCTTAGGGACCGGGACAGGGGGGTCCCACGAGCAGTACTTC.

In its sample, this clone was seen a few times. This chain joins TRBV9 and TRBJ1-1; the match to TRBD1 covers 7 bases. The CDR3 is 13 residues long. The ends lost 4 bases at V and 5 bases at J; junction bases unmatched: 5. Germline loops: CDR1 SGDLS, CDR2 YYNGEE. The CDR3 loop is CASSFGQETEAFF. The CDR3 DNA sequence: TGTGCCAGCAGCTTCGGACAGGAGACTGAAGCTTTCTTT.

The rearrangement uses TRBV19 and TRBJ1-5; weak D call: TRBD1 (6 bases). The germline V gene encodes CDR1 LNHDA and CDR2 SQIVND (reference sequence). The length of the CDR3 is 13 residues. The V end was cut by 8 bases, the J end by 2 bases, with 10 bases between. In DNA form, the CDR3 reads TGTGCCAGTCGGGGACACCGCAATCAGCCCCAGCATTTT. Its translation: CASRGHRNQPQHF. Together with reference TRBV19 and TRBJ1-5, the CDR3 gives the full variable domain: DGGITQSPKYLFRKEGQNVTLSCEQNLNHDAMYWYRQDPGQGLRLIYYSQIVNDFQKGDIAEGYSVSREKKESFPLTVTSAQKNPTAFYLCASRGHRNQPQHFGDGTRLSIL.

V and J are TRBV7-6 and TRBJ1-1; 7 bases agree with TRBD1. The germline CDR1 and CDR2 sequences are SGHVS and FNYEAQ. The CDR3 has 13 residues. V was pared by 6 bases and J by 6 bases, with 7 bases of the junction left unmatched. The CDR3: CASRPQGSAEAFF. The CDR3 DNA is TGTGCCAGCAGACCACAGGGGAGCGCTGAAGCTTTCTTT.

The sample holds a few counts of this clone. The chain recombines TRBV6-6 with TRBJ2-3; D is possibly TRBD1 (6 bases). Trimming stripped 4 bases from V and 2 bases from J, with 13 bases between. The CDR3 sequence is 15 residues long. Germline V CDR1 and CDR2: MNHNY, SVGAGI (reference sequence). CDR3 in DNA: TGTGCCAGCAGTTCTCAAGGACAGTCCACAGATACGCAGTATTTT. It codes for CASSSQGQSTDTQYF.

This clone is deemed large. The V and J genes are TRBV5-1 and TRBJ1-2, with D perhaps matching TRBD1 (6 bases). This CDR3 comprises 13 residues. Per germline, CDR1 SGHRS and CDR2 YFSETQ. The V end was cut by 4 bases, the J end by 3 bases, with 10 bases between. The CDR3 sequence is CASSNREYYGYTF. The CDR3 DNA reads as TGCGCCAGCAGCAACAGGGAGTACTATGGCTACACCTTC.

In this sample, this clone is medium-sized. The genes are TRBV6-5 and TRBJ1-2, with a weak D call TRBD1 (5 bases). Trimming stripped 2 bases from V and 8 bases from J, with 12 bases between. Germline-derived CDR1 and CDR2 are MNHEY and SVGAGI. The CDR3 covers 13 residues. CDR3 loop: CASSYHEGNGYTF. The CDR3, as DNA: TGTGCCAGCAGTTACCATGAGGGGAACGGCTACACCTTC.

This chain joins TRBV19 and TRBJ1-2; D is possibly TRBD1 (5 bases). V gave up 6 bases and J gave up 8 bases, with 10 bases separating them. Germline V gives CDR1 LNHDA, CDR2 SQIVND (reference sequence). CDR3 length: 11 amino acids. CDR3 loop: CASSIGGGYTF. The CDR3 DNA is TGTGCCAGTAGCATCGGGGGAGGCTACACCTTC.

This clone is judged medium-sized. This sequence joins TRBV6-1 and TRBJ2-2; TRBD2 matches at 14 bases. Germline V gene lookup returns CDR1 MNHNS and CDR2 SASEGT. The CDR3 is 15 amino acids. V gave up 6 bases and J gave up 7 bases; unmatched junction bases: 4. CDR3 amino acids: CASRGTSGGIGELFF. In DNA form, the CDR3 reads TGTGCCAGCAGGGGGACTAGCGGGGGAATCGGGGAGCTGTTTTTT.

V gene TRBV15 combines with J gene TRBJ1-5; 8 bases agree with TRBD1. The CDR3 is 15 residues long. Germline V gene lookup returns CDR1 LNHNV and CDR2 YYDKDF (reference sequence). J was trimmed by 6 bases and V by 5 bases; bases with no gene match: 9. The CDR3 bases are TGTGCCACCAGCGGAACCAGGGGGCGAGGTCAGCCCCAGCATTTT. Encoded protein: CATSGTRGRGQPQHF.

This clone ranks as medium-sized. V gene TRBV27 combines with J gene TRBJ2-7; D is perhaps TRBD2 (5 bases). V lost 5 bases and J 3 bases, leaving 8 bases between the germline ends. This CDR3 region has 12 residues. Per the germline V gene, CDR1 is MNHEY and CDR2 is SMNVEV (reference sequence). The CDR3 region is CASSLGGYEQYF. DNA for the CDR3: TGTGCCAGCAGTCTAGGAGGCTACGAGCAGTACTTC.

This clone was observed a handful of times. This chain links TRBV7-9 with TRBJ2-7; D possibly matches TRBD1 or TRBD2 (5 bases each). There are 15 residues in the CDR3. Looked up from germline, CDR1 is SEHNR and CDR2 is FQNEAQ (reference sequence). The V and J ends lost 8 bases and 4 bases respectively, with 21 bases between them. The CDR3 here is CASGDVTPGRYEQYF. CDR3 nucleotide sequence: TGTGCCAGCGGGGACGTAACGCCAGGGCGATACGAGCAGTACTTC.

The CDR3 protein is CASINAGQGILNTEAFF. The CDR3 DNA is TGTGCCAGCATTAATGCGGGACAGGGGATATTGAACACTGAAGCTTTCTTT. The chain links TRBV28 to TRBJ1-1; 10 nucleotides line up with TRBD1. In germline, CDR1 is MDHEN, CDR2 SYDVKM. The CDR3 has 17 amino acids. The V gene end was trimmed by 7 bases and the J gene end by 0 bases; junction bases not matched to a gene: 11.

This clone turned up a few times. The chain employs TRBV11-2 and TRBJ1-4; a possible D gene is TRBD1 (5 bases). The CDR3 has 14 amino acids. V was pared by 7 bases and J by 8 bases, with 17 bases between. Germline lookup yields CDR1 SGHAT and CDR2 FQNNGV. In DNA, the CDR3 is TGTGCCAGCACTCTTAACGGGGGTCAGGAAAAACTGTTTTTT. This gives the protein CASTLNGGQEKLFF. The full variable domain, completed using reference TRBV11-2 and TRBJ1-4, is EAGVAQSPRYKIIEKRQSVAFWCNPISGHATLYWYQQILGQGPKLLIQFQNNGVVDDSQLPKDRFSAERLKGVDSTLKIQPAKLEDSAVYLCASTLNGGQEKLFFGSGTQLSVL.

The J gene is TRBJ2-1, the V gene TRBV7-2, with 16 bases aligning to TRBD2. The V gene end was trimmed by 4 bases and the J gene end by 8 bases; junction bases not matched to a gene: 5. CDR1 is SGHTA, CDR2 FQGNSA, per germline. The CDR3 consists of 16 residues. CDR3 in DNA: TGTGCCAGCAGCTCGCCGGGACTAGCGGGGGGGCATGAGCAGTTCTTC. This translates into CASSSPGLAGGHEQFF.

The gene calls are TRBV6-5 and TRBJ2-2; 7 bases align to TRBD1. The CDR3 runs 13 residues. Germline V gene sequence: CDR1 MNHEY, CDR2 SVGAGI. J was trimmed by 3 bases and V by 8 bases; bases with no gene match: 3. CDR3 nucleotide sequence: TGTGCCAGCGGACAGGTTTACACCGGGGAGCTGTTTTTT. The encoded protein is CASGQVYTGELFF.

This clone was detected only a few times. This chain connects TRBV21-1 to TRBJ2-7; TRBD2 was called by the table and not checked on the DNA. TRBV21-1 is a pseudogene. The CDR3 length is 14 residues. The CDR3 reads CASSEGLISYEQYF. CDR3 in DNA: TGTGCCAGCAGCGAAGGACTGATCTCCTACGAGCAGTACTTC.